This T cell receptor beta chain came from a study of blood T cell repertoires in COVID-19. Background on the study: Sources were T cells, B-cell-depleted T cells, or PBMCs; the material itself was cDNA or gDNA.

Assignments of participants to cohorts depended upon their own reported clinical history. The study counted Cohort 3 donors as recovered given two negative PCRs, clearance, or symptom resolution. Original processing methods: It was from reference gene primer amplification that nucleated cell counts were estimated. Method: immunoSEQ multiplex PCR; TCRdb's copy keeps in-frame clones and lacks some. V and J calls and clone size are given by that table; D and trimming were obtained from the DNA. The sample comprises more than 200,000 clones, more than 75% of which are singletons, and less than 2% rests with the top ten. The TCR originated in a man aged 40-49 years who had recovered from COVID-19. Material for sequencing was PBMCs or T cells enriched from blood (not recorded which).

CDR3 nucleotide sequence: TGCGCCAGCAGCTACACACCGGGACTAGCGGGTACAGATACGCAGTATTTT. It encodes CASSYTPGLAGTDTQYF. The genes are TRBV5-1 and TRBJ2-3; 12 nucleotides match TRBD2. Germline CDR1 and CDR2: SGHRS and YFSETQ. The length of the CDR3 is 17 residues. The V and J ends lost 3 bases and 3 bases, in that order; junction bases with no gene match: 8. The variable domain in full, with the rest retrieved from reference TRBV5-1 and TRBJ2-3, is KAGVTQTPRYLIKTRGQQVTLSCSPISGHRSVSWYQQTPGQGLQFLFEYFSETQRNKGNFPGRFSGRQFSNSRSEMNVSTLELGDSALYLCASSYTPGLAGTDTQYFGPGTRLTVL.